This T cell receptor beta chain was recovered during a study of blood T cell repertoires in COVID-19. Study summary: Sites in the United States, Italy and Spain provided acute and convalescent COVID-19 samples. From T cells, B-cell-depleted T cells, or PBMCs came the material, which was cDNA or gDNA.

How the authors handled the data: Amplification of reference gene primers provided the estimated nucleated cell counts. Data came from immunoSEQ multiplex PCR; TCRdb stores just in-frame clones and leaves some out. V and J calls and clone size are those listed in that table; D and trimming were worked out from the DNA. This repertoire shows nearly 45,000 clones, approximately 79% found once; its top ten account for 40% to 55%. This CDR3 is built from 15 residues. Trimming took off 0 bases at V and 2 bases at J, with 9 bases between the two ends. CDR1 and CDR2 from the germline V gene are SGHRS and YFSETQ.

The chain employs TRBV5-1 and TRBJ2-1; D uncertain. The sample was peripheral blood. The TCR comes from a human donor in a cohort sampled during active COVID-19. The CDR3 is CASSLDTETYNEQFF. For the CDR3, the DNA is TGCGCCAGCAGCTTGGATACAGAGACCTACAATGAGCAGTTCTTC. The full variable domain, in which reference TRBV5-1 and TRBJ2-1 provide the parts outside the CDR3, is KAGVTQTPRYLIKTRGQQVTLSCSPISGHRSVSWYQQTPGQGLQFLFEYFSETQRNKGNFPGRFSGRQFSNSRSEMNVSTLELGDSALYLCASSLDTETYNEQFFGPGTRLTVL.